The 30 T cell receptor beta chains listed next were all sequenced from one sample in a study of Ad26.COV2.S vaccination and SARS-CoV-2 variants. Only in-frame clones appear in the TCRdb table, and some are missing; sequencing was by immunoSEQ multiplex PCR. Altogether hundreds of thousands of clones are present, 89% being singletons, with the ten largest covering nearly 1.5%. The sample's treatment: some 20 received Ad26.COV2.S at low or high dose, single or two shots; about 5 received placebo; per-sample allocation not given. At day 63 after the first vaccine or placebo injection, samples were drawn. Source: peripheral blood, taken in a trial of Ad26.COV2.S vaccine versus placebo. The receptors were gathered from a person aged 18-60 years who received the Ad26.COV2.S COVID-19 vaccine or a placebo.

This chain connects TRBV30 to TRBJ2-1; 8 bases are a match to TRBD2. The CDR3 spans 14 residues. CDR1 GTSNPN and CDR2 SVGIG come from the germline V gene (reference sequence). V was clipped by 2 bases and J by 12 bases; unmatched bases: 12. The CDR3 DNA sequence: TGTGCCTGGAGTCCAAGGACTAGCTTGAGATGGCAGTTCTTC. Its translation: CAWSPRTSLRWQFF.

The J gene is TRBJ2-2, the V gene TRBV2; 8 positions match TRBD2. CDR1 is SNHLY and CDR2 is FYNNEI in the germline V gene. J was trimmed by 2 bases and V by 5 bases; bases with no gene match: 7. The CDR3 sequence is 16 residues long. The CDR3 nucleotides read TGTGCCAGCAGTCCGAGCGGGAGCCTCAACACCGGGGAGCTGTTTTTT. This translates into CASSPSGSLNTGELFF. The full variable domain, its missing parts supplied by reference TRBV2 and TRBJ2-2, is EPEVTQTPSHQVTQMGQEVILRCVPISNHLYFYWYRQILGQKVEFLVSFYNNEISEKSEIFDDQFSVERPDGSNFTLKIRSTKLEDSAMYFCASSPSGSLNTGELFFGEGSRLTVL.

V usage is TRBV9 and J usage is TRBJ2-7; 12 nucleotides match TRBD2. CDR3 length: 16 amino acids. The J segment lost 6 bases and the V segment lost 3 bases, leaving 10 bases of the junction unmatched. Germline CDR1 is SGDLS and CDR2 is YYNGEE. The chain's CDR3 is CASSETSSGGVFEQYF. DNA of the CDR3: TGTGCCAGCAGCGAAACCTCTAGCGGGGGGGTTTTCGAGCAGTACTTC.

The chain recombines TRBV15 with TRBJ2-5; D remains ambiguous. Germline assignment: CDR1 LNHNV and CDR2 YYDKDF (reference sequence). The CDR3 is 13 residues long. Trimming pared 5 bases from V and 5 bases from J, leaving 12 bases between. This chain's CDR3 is CATSPRLRETQYF. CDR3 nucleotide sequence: TGTGCCACCAGCCCCAGGTTACGGGAGACCCAGTACTTC.

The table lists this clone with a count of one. The CDR3 DNA reads as TGTGCTAGTGGTTTAGGGACGGGGGGACAAGAGACCCAGTACTTC. This translates into CASGLGTGGQETQYF. The V gene is TRBV12-5, the J gene TRBJ2-5; TRBD2 matches 7 bases. The length of the CDR3 is 15 residues. The J segment lost 2 bases and the V segment lost 3 bases, leaving 6 bases of the junction unmatched. From germline, CDR1 is LGHNT and CDR2 FRNRAP.

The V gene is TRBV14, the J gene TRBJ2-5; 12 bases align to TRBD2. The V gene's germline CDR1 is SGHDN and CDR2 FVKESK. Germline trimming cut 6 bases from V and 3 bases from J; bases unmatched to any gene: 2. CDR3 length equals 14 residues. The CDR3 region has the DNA TGTGCCAGCAGTCCTAGCGGGGGGGAAGAGACCCAGTACTTC. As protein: CASSPSGGEETQYF. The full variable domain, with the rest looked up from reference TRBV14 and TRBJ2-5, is EAGVTQFPSHSVIEKGQTVTLRCDPISGHDNLYWYRRVMGKEIKFLLHFVKESKQDESGMPNNRFLAERTGGTYSTLKVQPAELEDSGVYFCASSPSGGEETQYFGPGTRLLVL.

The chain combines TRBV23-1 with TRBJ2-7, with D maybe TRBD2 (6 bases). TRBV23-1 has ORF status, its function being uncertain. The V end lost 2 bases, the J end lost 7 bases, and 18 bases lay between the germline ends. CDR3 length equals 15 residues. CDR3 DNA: TGCGCCAGCAGTCAAGCGGGACCGCCGCTATATGAGCAGTACTTC. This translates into CASSQAGPPLYEQYF.

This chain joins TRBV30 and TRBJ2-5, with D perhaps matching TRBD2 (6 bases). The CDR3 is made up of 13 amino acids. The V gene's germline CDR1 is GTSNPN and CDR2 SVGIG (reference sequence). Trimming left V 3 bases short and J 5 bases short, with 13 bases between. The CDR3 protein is CAWRLLARETQYF. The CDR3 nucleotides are TGTGCCTGGAGGTTACTAGCACGGGAGACCCAGTACTTC.

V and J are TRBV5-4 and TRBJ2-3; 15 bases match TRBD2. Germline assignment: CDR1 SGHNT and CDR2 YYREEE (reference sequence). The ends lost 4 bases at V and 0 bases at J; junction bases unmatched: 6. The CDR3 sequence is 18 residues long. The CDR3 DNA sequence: TGTGCCAGCAGCCGGGGACTAGCGGGGGGCGCTAGCACAGATACGCAGTATTTT. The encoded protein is CASSRGLAGGASTDTQYF.

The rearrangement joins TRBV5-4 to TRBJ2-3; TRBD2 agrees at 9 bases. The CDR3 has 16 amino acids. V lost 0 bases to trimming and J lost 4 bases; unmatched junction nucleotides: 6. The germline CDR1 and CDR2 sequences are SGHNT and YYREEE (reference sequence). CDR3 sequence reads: CASSLAGAGGADTQYF. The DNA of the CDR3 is TGTGCCAGCAGCTTGGCCGGGGCGGGAGGGGCAGATACGCAGTATTTT.

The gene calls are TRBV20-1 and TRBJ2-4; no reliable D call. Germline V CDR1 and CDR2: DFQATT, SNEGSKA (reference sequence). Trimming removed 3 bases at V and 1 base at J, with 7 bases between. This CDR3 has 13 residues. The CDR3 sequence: CSASLVAKNIQYF. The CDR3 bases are TGCAGTGCTAGTTTGGTGGCCAAAAACATTCAGTACTTC.

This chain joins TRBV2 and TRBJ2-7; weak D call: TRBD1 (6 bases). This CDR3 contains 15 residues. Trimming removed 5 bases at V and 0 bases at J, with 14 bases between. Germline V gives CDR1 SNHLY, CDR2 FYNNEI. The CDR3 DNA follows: TGTGCCAGCAGTCCCCGGACAGTCCTCTCCTACGAGCAGTACTTC. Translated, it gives CASSPRTVLSYEQYF.

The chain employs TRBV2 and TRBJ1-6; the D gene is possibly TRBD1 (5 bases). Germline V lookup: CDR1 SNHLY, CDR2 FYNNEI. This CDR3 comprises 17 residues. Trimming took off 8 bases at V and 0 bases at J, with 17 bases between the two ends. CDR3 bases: TGTGCCAGCTCGGGACGGTCGACCAGCTCCTATAATTCACCCCTCCACTTT. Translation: CASSGRSTSSYNSPLHF.

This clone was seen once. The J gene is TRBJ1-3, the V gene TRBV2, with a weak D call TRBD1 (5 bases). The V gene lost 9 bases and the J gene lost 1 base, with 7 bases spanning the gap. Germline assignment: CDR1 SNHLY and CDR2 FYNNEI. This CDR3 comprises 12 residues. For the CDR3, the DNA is TGTGCCAGTCGGGGGTCTGGAAACACCATATATTTT. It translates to CASRGSGNTIYF.

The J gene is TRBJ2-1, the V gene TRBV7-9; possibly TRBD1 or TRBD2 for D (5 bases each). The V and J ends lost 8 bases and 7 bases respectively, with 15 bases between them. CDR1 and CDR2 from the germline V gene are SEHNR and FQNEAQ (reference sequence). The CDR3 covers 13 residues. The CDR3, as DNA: TGTGCCAGCGTTCGGGCGTGGGGGAATGAGCAGTTCTTC. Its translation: CASVRAWGNEQFF.

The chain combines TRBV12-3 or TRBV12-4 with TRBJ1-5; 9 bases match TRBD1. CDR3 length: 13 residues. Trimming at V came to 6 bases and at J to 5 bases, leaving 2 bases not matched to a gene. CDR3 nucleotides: TGTGCCAGCAGCGGACAGGGGTATCAGCCCCAGCATTTT. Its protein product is CASSGQGYQPQHF.

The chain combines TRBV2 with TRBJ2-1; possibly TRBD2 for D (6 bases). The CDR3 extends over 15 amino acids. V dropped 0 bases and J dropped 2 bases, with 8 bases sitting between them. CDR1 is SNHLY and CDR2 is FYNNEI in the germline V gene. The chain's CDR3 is CASSEAPGAYNEQFF. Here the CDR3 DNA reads TGTGCCAGCAGTGAAGCGCCGGGGGCCTACAATGAGCAGTTCTTC.

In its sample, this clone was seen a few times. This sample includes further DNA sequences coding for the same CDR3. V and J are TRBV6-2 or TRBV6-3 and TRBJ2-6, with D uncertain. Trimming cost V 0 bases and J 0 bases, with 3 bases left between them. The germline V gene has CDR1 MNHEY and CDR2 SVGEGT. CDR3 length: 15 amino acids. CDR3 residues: CASSYSSSGANVLTF. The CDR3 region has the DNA TGTGCCAGCAGTTACTCTAGCTCTGGGGCCAACGTCCTGACTTTC.

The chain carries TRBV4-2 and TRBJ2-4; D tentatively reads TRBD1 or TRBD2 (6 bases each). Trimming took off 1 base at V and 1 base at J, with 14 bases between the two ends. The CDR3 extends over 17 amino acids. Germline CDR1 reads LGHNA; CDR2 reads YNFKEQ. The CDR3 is CASSQVGGGSAKNIQYF. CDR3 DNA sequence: TGTGCCAGCAGCCAAGTGGGGGGCGGATCGGCCAAAAACATTCAGTACTTC.

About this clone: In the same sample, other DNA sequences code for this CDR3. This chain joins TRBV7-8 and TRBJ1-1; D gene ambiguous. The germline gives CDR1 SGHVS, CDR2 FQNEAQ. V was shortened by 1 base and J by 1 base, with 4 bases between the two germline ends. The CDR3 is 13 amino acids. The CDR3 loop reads CASSLVTNTEAFF. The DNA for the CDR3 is TGTGCCAGCAGCTTAGTAACGAACACTGAAGCTTTCTTT.

CDR3 protein: CASRQGSGYTF. CDR3 nucleotides: TGTGCCAGTCGGCAGGGGAGTGGCTACACCTTC. The rearrangement joins TRBV12-3 or TRBV12-4 to TRBJ1-2, with D perhaps matching TRBD1 (6 bases). This CDR3 is built from 11 residues. Trimming stripped 9 bases from V and 7 bases from J, with 12 bases between.

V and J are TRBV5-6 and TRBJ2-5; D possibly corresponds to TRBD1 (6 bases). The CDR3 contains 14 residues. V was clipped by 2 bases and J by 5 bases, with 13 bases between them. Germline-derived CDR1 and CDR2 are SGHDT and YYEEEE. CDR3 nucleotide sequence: TGTGCCAGCAGCTTAGACAGGTATCGGGAGACCCAGTACTTC. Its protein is CASSLDRYRETQYF.

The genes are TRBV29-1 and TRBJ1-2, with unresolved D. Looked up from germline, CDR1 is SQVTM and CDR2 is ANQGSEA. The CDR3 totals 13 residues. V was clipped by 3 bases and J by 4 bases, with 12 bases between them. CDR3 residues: CSVDRDGFYGYTF. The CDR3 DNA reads TGCAGCGTTGATCGCGATGGGTTCTATGGCTACACCTTC.

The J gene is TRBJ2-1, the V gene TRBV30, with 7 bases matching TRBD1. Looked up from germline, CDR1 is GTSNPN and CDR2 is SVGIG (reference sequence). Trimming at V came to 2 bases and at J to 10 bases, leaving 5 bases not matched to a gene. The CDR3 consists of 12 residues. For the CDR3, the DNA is TGTGCCTGGAGTTACTTGGGACAGGAGCAGTTCTTC. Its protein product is CAWSYLGQEQFF.

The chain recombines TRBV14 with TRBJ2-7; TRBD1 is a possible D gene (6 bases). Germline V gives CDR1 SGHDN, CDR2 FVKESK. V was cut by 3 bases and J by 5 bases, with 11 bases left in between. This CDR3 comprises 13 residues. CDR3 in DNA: TGTGCCAGCAGCCAGCTGGGGGCCCACGAGCAGTACTTC. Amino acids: CASSQLGAHEQYF.

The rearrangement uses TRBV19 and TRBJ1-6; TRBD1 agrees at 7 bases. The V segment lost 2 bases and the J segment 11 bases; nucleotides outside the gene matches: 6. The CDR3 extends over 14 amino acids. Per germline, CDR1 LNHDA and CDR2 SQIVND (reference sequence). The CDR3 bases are TGTGCCAGTAGTATACAAACAGGGGCCACACCCCTCCACTTT. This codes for CASSIQTGATPLHF.

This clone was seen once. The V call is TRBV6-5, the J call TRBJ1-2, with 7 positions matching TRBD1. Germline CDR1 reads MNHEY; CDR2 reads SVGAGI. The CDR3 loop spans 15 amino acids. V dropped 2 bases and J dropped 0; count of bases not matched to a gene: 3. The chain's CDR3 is CASSYQGQTNYGYTF. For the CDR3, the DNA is TGTGCCAGCAGTTACCAGGGACAGACTAACTATGGCTACACCTTC.

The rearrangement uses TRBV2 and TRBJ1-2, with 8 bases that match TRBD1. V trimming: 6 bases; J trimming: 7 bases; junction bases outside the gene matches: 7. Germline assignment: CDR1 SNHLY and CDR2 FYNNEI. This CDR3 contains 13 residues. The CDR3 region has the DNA TGTGCCAGCAGCGAGGACAGGGTGGGTGGCTACACCTTC. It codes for CASSEDRVGGYTF.

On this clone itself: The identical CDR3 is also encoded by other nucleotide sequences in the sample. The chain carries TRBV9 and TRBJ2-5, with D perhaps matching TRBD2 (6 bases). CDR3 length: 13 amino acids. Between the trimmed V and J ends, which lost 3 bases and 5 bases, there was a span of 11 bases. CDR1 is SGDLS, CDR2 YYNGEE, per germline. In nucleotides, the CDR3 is TGTGCCAGCAGCGCCCGACTAGGGGAGACCCAGTACTTC. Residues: CASSARLGETQYF. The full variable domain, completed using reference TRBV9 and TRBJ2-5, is DSGVTQTPKHLITATGQRVTLRCSPRSGDLSVYWYQQSLDQGLQFLIQYYNGEERAKGNILERFSAQQFPDLHSELNLSSLELGDSALYFCASSARLGETQYFGPGTRLLVL.

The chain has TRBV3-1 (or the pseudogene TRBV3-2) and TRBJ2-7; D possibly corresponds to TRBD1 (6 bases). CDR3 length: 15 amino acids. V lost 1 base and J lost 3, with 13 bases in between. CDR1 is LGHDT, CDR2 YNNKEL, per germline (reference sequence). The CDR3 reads CASSQARGYLYEQYF. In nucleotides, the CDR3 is TGTGCCAGCAGCCAAGCCAGGGGCTATCTCTACGAGCAGTACTTC.